These 7 T cell receptor beta chains were sequenced from one sample in a study of CD8 T cells in Susac syndrome. A quantity of about 0.5 to 1 ug RNA underwent reverse transcription using random hexamers. TCRdb re-derived calls from the immunoSEQ multiplex PCR reads in MiXCR, one entry per CDR3 protein. The sample contains some 400,000 distinct CDR3 sequences, around 85% of which appear only once. The sequenced sample was CD8+ T cells from PBMCs. The source is a human donor with multiple sclerosis.

This chain links TRBV5-1 with TRBJ1-1; TRBD1 matches at 10 bases. Germline V lookup: CDR1 SGHRS, CDR2 YFSETQ. The ends lost 4 bases at V and 5 bases at J; junction bases unmatched: 5. This CDR3 is 14 amino acids long. CDR3 amino acids: CASSGTGVLTEAFF. In DNA form, the CDR3 reads TGCGCCAGCAGCGGGACAGGGGTCCTGACTGAAGCTTTCTTT.

V and J are TRBV7-8 and TRBJ2-7, with 9 bases identical to TRBD1. Germline V gene data show CDR1 as SGHVS and CDR2 as FQNEAQ. Germline trimming cut 5 bases from V and 2 bases from J; bases unmatched to any gene: 7. CDR3 length: 15 residues. The CDR3 nucleotides read TGTGCCAGCAGCCCCCCGGGACAGGGTCCCTACGAGCAGTACTTC. Encoded protein: CASSPPGQGPYEQYF.

The chain is built from TRBV30 and TRBJ2-3, with 11 bases that match TRBD2. V shed 0 bases and J 4 bases; nucleotides not matched to a gene: 3. The V gene's germline CDR1 is GTSNPN and CDR2 SVGIG (reference sequence). This CDR3 is 15 amino acids long. The CDR3 region has the DNA TGTGCCTGGAGTGTAACTAGCGGGAGTCCAGATACGCAGTATTTT. Translation: CAWSVTSGSPDTQYF.

This clonotype appeared a single time. This chain links TRBV30 with TRBJ2-7; perhaps D is TRBD1 or TRBD2 (6 bases each). Germline V CDR1 and CDR2: GTSNPN, SVGIG (reference sequence). V was pared by 5 bases and J by 4 bases, with 15 bases between. This CDR3 comprises 13 residues. The chain's CDR3 is CAWGGTPDYEQYF. The CDR3 DNA sequence: TGTGCCTGGGGGGGGACACCCGATTACGAGCAGTACTTC.

CDR3 in DNA: TGTGCCAGCAGCTCCGAAAGGGGAGATTACAATGAGCAGTTCTTC. This gives the protein CASSSERGDYNEQFF. The rearrangement links TRBV5-4 to TRBJ2-1; D tentatively fits TRBD1 or TRBD2 (5 bases each). Germline V gene data show CDR1 as SGHNT and CDR2 as YYREEE (reference sequence). V lost 3 bases and J lost 4, with 14 bases in between. This CDR3 is 15 amino acids long.

For the CDR3, the DNA is TGTGCCAGCAGTTTTGGGACAGTTAATCAGCCCCAGCATTTT. It specifies CASSFGTVNQPQHF. The chain recombines TRBV27 with TRBJ1-5, with 7 positions matching TRBD1. This CDR3 comprises 14 residues. With 3 bases clipped from V and 4 bases from J, the junction kept 3 bases outside the gene matches. The germline gives CDR1 MNHEY, CDR2 SMNVEV (reference sequence).

The CDR3 is CASSWRPYNEQFF. The CDR3 bases are TGTGCCAGCAGTTGGAGGCCCTACAATGAGCAGTTCTTC. The chain is built from TRBV28 and TRBJ2-1; tentative D call: TRBD2 (5 bases). The CDR3 is 13 amino acids. The V end lost 4 bases, the J end lost 2 bases, and 6 bases lay between the germline ends. The germline V gene encodes CDR1 MDHEN and CDR2 SYDVKM. Combining the CDR3 with reference TRBV28 and TRBJ2-1 gives the whole variable domain DVKVTQSSRYLVKRTGEKVFLECVQDMDHENMFWYRQDPGLGLRLIYFSYDVKMKEKGDIPEGYSVSREKKERFSLILESASTNQTSMYLCASSWRPYNEQFFGPGTRLTVL.